The clone carrying this TCR beta chain was found once. The sample originates from a study of blood T cell repertoires in COVID-19. From germline, CDR1 is SGHDT and CDR2 YYEEEE. The CDR3 is made up of 17 amino acids. V lost 3 bases to trimming and J lost 4 bases, with 22 bases between them. Symptom resolution, clearance, or two negative PCRs marked donors in Cohort 3 as recovered. Authors' data handling: Counts of nucleated cells, estimated from reference gene primer amplification, were obtained. TCRdb's copy holds only in-frame clones and misses some; the assay was immunoSEQ multiplex PCR. V, J and clone size were drawn from that table, and D and trimming were deduced from the DNA. The sample has about 410,000 clones, 80% to 95% seen once.

Sequenced sample: PBMCs or T cells enriched from blood (not recorded which). The sequence was collected from a young man who had recovered from COVID-19. The V call is TRBV5-6, the J call TRBJ2-5; D is perhaps TRBD2 (6 bases). For the CDR3, the DNA is TGTGCCAGCAGCTCCTATGGGTACCGGGAGAGGGCAGAGACCCAGTACTTC. This codes for CASSSYGYRERAETQYF.